This T cell receptor (beta chain) emerged from a study of CD8+ T cells in alopecia areata. Findings of the study overall: Lesional scalp displayed greater clonality than normal scalp, most notably in alopecia totalis/universalis.

The CDR3 is 11 residues long. From germline, CDR1 is GTSNPN and CDR2 SVGIG (reference sequence). Trimming removed 5 bases from V and 4 bases from J, with 9 bases in between. Alopecia areata patients provided lesional scalp punch biopsies and peripheral blood. cDNA serving as the sequencing template came from extracted, reverse transcribed RNA. Produced via immunoSEQ multiplex PCR; TCRdb's table is partial and in-frame only. The repertoire holds hundreds of thousands of clones, with 67% as singletons. A note on this clone: The antigen remains undetermined. The sample holds other DNA sequences that translate to the same CDR3.

This TCR derives from a human donor with alopecia areata. Sequenced here: CD4+ T cells sorted from blood, sampled at week 0. This chain joins TRBV30 and TRBJ2-7, with D unresolved. In nucleotides, the CDR3 is TGTGCCTGGTCAGGCTTTTACGAGCAGTACTTC. Residues: CAWSGFYEQYF.